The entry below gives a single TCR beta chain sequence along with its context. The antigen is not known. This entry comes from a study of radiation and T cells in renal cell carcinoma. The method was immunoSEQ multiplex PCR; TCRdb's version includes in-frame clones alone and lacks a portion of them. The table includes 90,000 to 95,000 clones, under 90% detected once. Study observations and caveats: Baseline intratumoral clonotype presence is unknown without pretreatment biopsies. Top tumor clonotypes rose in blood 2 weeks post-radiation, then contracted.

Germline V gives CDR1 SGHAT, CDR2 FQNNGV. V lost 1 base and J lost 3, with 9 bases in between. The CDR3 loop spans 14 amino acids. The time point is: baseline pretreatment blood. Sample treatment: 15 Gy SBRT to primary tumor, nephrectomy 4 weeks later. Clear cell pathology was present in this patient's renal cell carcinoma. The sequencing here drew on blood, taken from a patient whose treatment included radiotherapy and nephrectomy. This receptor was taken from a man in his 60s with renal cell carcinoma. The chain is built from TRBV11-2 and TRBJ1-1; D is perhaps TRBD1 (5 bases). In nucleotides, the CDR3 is TGTGCCAGCAGCTTAGGGGGCGCGGACACTGAAGCTTTCTTT. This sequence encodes CASSLGGADTEAFF.